The rows below give T cell receptor beta chains drawn from one sample of a study of shared clonotypes between healthy human individuals. Libraries were prepared by immunoSEQ multiplex PCR; TCRdb keeps only in-frame clonotypes and omits some of them. Counted here are about 380,000 clones, 90% to 98% occurring once; the ten biggest clones make up 0.32%. Sequencing was done on a sample of memory CD8+ T cells sorted from blood. These receptor sequences come from a man younger than 45 in good health. The CDR3 runs from the conserved cysteine through the conserved F or W. Each record gives: D gene, clone size, J gene, V gene, CDR3 protein, CDR3 DNA. D genes are given only for firm matches. For some rows the clone size is stated as once, few or many, or as a class when expanded; others skip it.

>TRBD1|-|TRBJ1-1|TRBV20-1
CSARQGAEAFF
TGCAGTGCTAGACAGGGGGCTGAAGCTTTCTTT
>TRBD2|-|TRBJ2-1|TRBV28
CASSPSSGKVSLYNEQFF
TGTGCCAGCAGTCCCTCTAGCGGGAAGGTTTCCCTCTACAATGAGCAGTTCTTC
>TRBD1|-|TRBJ2-4|TRBV28
CASRGQAISKNIQYF
TGTGCCAGCAGGGGACAGGCTATTTCCAAAAACATTCAGTACTTC
>-|-|TRBJ1-4|TRBV5-6
CASSLAGVNEKLFF
TGTGCCAGCAGCTTGGCTGGGGTTAATGAAAAACTGTTTTTT
>TRBD2|-|TRBJ2-7|TRBV18
CASSPGGPVGEQYF
TGTGCCAGCTCACCGGGAGGGCCGGTTGGGGAGCAGTACTTC
>-|-|TRBJ2-2|TRBV10-3
CAISVGGINTGELFF
TGTGCCATCAGTGTCGGCGGGATCAACACCGGGGAGCTGTTTTTT
>-|-|TRBJ2-1|TRBV6-1
CASSAPTSGAYNEQFF
TGTGCCAGCAGTGCCCCAACGAGCGGTGCCTACAATGAGCAGTTCTTC
>-|-|TRBJ2-5|TRBV2
CATAVPGLQETQYF
TGTGCCACGGCGGTCCCGGGGTTACAAGAGACCCAGTACTTC
>TRBD1|-|TRBJ1-4|TRBV28
CASGQVLGEKLFF
TGTGCCAGCGGACAGGTCTTGGGGGAAAAACTGTTTTTT
>-|-|TRBJ2-3|TRBV21-1
CASSKGCGASGVGRTDTQYF
TGTGCCAGCAGCAAAGGATGTGGCGCTAGCGGGGTGGGGCGCACAGATACGCAGTATTTT
>TRBD1|-|TRBJ1-2|TRBV25-1
CASKTGADGYTF
TGTGCCAGCAAAACAGGGGCTGATGGCTACACCTTC
>-|-|TRBJ2-7|TRBV5-1
CASTRDGPYEQYF
TGCGCCAGCACCCGGGACGGACCTTACGAGCAGTACTTC
>-|-|TRBJ2-4|TRBV2
CASRDSPGKNIQYF
TGTGCCAGCAGGGACTCCCCGGGGAAAAACATTCAGTACTTC
>TRBD2|-|TRBJ2-3|TRBV2
CASTLWVAGADTQYF
TGTGCCAGCACCCTGTGGGTAGCGGGAGCAGATACGCAGTATTTT
>TRBD1|-|TRBJ2-7|TRBV7-2
CASMQDRAYEQYF
TGTGCCAGCATGCAGGACAGGGCCTACGAGCAGTACTTC
>TRBD1|-|TRBJ1-1|TRBV15
CATRGTGAGTEAFF
TGTGCCACCAGGGGAACAGGGGCCGGCACTGAAGCTTTCTTT
>-|-|TRBJ1-3|TRBV19
CASTTRLDTRGNTIYF
TGTGCCAGTACCACAAGACTAGACACCCGAGGAAACACCATATATTTT
>TRBD1|-|TRBJ2-1|TRBV7-9
CASVWDRGPYEQFF
TGTGCCAGCGTGTGGGACAGGGGGCCCTATGAGCAGTTCTTC
>-|-|TRBJ1-1|TRBV29-1
CSVAKESPNTEAFF
TGCAGCGTAGCGAAGGAATCCCCTAACACTGAAGCTTTCTTT
>TRBD1|-|TRBJ2-7|TRBV27
CASSLGTGFYEQYF
TGTGCCAGCAGTTTAGGGACAGGGTTCTACGAGCAGTACTTC
>-|-|TRBJ2-4|TRBV7-9
CASSLRLDIQYF
TGTGCCAGCAGCTTACGGTTAGACATTCAGTACTTC
>TRBD2|-|TRBJ2-4|TRBV6-6
CASSYSGGAKNIQYF
TGTGCCAGCAGTTACTCCGGGGGGGCCAAAAACATTCAGTACTTC
>TRBD2|-|TRBJ2-3|TRBV9
CASSVGAGELTDTQYF
TGTGCCAGCAGCGTAGGAGCGGGAGAGCTCACAGATACGCAGTATTTT
>-|-|TRBJ1-1|TRBV5-1
CASSLGDAGTEAFF
TGCGCCAGCAGCTTGGGGGATGCGGGCACTGAAGCTTTCTTT
>TRBD1|once|TRBJ1-3|TRBV7-8
CASSLAMGGTASGNTIYF
TGTGCCAGCAGCTTAGCTATGGGGGGGACAGCCTCCGGTAACACCATATATTTT
>TRBD2|-|TRBJ2-3|TRBV2
CASSDVAGGRDTQYF
TGTGCCAGCAGTGATGTAGCGGGAGGACGAGATACGCAGTATTTT
>TRBD2|-|TRBJ2-7|TRBV27
CASSLTSGYEQYF
TGTGCCAGCAGTTTGACTAGCGGCTACGAGCAGTACTTC
>-|once|TRBJ2-2|TRBV5-4
CAIPTSYPGELFF
TGTGCCATTCCGACTAGTTATCCCGGGGAGCTGTTTTTT
>-|-|TRBJ2-4|TRBV30
CAWSEGTVKNIQYF
TGTGCCTGGAGCGAAGGGACGGTGAAAAACATTCAGTACTTC
>TRBD1|-|TRBJ1-1|TRBV28
CASSFFRTGLNTEAFF
TGTGCCAGCAGTTTTTTCCGGACAGGGCTGAACACTGAAGCTTTCTTT
>-|once|TRBJ2-4|TRBV21-1
CASSVGTSGVGYF
TGTGCCAGCAGCGTCGGGACTAGCGGAGTGGGTTACTTC
>-|-|TRBJ1-2|TRBV30
CAWREINDGYTF
TGTGCCTGGAGGGAGATTAACGATGGCTACACCTTC
>-|-|TRBJ2-7|TRBV10-1
CAHWKTDPVLEQYF
TGCGCCCATTGGAAGACAGACCCTGTATTGGAGCAGTACTTC
>TRBD2|-|TRBJ2-1|TRBV10-3
CAISGTSGRANEQFF
TGTGCCATCAGTGGGACTAGCGGGAGGGCCAATGAGCAGTTCTTC
>TRBD2|-|TRBJ2-5|TRBV28
CASSLGAGGWSETQYF
TGTGCCAGCAGTTTAGGGGCGGGAGGGTGGTCAGAGACCCAGTACTTC
>TRBD1|once|TRBJ2-7|TRBV6-5
CASRADRVGAYEQYF
TGTGCCAGCAGGGCCGACAGGGTAGGGGCCTACGAGCAGTACTTC
>-|-|TRBJ2-6|TRBV27
CASSLVGWSSGANVLTF
TGTGCCAGCAGTTTAGTAGGCTGGTCCTCTGGGGCCAACGTCCTGACTTTC
>-|-|TRBJ2-7|TRBV6-5
CASSYRASYEQYF
TGTGCCAGCAGTTACAGGGCGAGCTACGAGCAGTACTTC
>-|-|TRBJ2-5|TRBV5-1
CASSYYQETQYF
TGCGCCAGCAGCTATTACCAAGAGACCCAGTACTTC
>TRBD1|-|TRBJ1-5|TRBV6-1
CASSEVSGTGGQPQHF
TGTGCCAGCAGTGAGGTATCCGGGACAGGGGGTCAGCCCCAGCATTTT
>TRBD2|-|TRBJ2-7|TRBV11-2
CASSSRLAGPQVQYF
TGTGCCAGCAGCTCGCGACTAGCGGGGCCTCAAGTGCAGTACTTC
>-|-|TRBJ2-7|TRBV12-5
CASGFPSSGYLYEQYF
TGTGCTAGTGGGTTTCCCTCTTCAGGTTATCTCTACGAGCAGTACTTC
>TRBD2|-|TRBJ2-7|TRBV5-7
CASSSRGRAGRVSYEQYF
TGTGCCAGCAGCTCCCGAGGGAGGGCCGGCCGGGTTTCCTACGAGCAGTACTTC
>TRBD1|-|TRBJ2-3|TRBV5-4
CASSLALRQGTDTQYF
TGTGCCAGCAGCTTGGCGCTGCGACAGGGTACAGATACGCAGTATTTT
>TRBD2|-|TRBJ2-1|TRBV29-1
CSVDTSGTTNKQFF
TGCAGCGTAGATACTAGCGGGACCACTAATAAGCAGTTCTTC
>-|-|TRBJ2-5|TRBV5-6
CASSLAVRTETQYF
TGTGCCAGCAGCTTGGCGGTTAGGACAGAGACCCAGTACTTC
>-|-|TRBJ2-2|TRBV6-5
CASRASYTGELFF
TGTGCCAGCAGGGCTAGCTACACCGGGGAGCTGTTTTTT
>TRBD1|-|TRBJ2-3|TRBV19
CASSRKGAAHTDTQYF
TGTGCCAGTAGCCGAAAGGGGGCCGCCCACACAGATACGCAGTATTTT
>-|-|TRBJ2-5|TRBV7-2
CASSLTNQETQYF
TGTGCCAGCAGCTTAACCAATCAAGAGACCCAGTACTTC
>-|once|TRBJ1-3|TRBV6-6
CASSPGTTSGNTIYF
TGTGCCAGCAGTCCCGGGACTACCTCTGGAAACACCATATATTTT
>TRBD2|-|TRBJ2-6|TRBV6-1
CASSVGGALSGANVLTF
TGTGCCAGCAGTGTGGGAGGGGCCCTCTCTGGGGCCAACGTCCTGACTTTC
>-|-|TRBJ1-1|TRBV28
CASSPSTEAFF
TGTGCCAGCAGCCCCAGCACTGAAGCTTTCTTT
>-|-|TRBJ2-3|TRBV2
CASSGSGGVSPPKDTQYF
TGTGCCAGCAGTGGCAGCGGAGGAGTCAGCCCCCCCAAAGATACGCAGTATTTT
>TRBD1|-|TRBJ1-6|TRBV2
CASSRGTGVRNSPLHF
TGTGCCAGCAGCCGGGGGACAGGGGTACGAAATTCACCCCTCCACTTT
>-|-|TRBJ2-1|TRBV19
CASSQGEYNEQFF
TGTGCCAGTTCCCAGGGAGAATACAATGAGCAGTTCTTC
>TRBD1|-|TRBJ1-2|TRBV5-6
CASSLDRGNYGYTF
TGTGCCAGCAGCTTGGACAGGGGGAACTATGGCTACACCTTC
>-|-|TRBJ2-7|TRBV27
CASSPGLAQTSRF
TGTGCCAGCAGTCCCGGACTCGCCCAGACCTCACGCTTC
>TRBD1|-|TRBJ2-7|TRBV5-1
CASSFLPGQGGYEQYF
TGCGCCAGCAGCTTTCTACCGGGACAGGGGGGCTACGAGCAGTACTTC